This paragraph reports one T cell receptor (beta chain). Its antigen is currently unknown. These data come from a study of T cells expressing NK-cell markers. Study overall: Sequencing of TCR beta repertoires drew on sorted CD3+CD56+NKG2C+, CD3+CD56+NKG2C- and CD3+CD56-NKG2C+ T cells. The sequencing cohort of eight donors included seven HCMV-seropositive individuals and one seronegative individual. General study findings and limits: What remained unclear was the HCMV specificity of expanded NKG2C+ T cell clones.

Germline CDR1 is LNHNV and CDR2 is YYDKDF (reference sequence). This CDR3 has 14 amino acids. Each CDR3 protein gets one entry in TCRdb, which reprocessed the 5' RACE reads and gives no DNA. This sample's table reports about half a million distinct CDR3 sequences. Material: blood T cells: a sorted CD56 or NKG2C T cell subset, CD4+ or CD8+ T cells, or bulk PBMC T cells (not recorded which). The receptor comes from a woman aged 45-65 years in good health. The V call is TRBV15, the J call TRBJ2-3; absent DNA, TCRdb's TRBD1 call cannot be checked. This CDR3 is CATSTIWGEDTQYF.